These 9 T cell receptor beta chains were sequenced from one sample in a study of Graves' ophthalmopathy and Graves' hyperthyroidism. RNA transcripts were the template, and TCR beta CDR3 regions were amplified from them. HTBI primers were employed in first-round RT-PCR, then a second-round multiplex PCR followed. TCRdb analysed the multiplex PCR reads with MiXCR anew, one entry per CDR3 protein. Of hundreds of thousands of distinct CDR3 sequences listed, roughly an eighth are singletons. The sequencing input was blood. All receptors derive from a woman aged 25 to 45 with Graves' ophthalmopathy.

This clonotype has a count of ten or more. This sequence joins TRBV19 and TRBJ1-5, with D perhaps matching TRBD1 (5 bases). The CDR3 runs 13 residues. From germline, CDR1 is LNHDA and CDR2 SQIVND (reference sequence). Trimming cost V 7 bases and J 0 bases, with 7 bases left between them. The CDR3 DNA reads as TGTGCCAGTAACAGGTTTAGCAATCAGCCCCAGCATTTT. It is translated as CASNRFSNQPQHF.

This clonotype has ten or more counts. This chain links TRBV2 with TRBJ1-5; D unclear. Between the trimmed V and J ends, which lost 8 bases and 0 bases, there was a span of 8 bases. This CDR3 is built from 13 residues. From germline, CDR1 is SNHLY and CDR2 FYNNEI. The CDR3 bases are TGTGCCAGCGGACCAGATAGCAATCAGCCCCAGCATTTT. Its protein is CASGPDSNQPQHF. Based on the CDR3 plus reference TRBV2 and TRBJ1-5, the full variable domain is EPEVTQTPSHQVTQMGQEVILRCVPISNHLYFYWYRQILGQKVEFLVSFYNNEISEKSEIFDDQFSVERPDGSNFTLKIRSTKLEDSAMYFCASGPDSNQPQHFGDGTRLSIL.

This clonotype was counted ten times or more. In DNA form, the CDR3 reads TGTGCCAGCAGCTTTGGACAGGGCTCATATGGCTACACCTTC. This sequence encodes CASSFGQGSYGYTF. This chain joins TRBV7-2 and TRBJ1-2; 8 nucleotides match TRBD1. This CDR3 region has 14 residues. Germline lookup yields CDR1 SGHTA and CDR2 FQGNSA. Losses at the gene ends were 3 bases for V and 5 bases for J; bases not matched to a gene: 5.

This clonotype was seen many times. The chain carries TRBV5-1 and TRBJ2-2; D gene uncertain. The germline gives CDR1 SGHRS, CDR2 YFSETQ. Trimming shortened V by 4 bases and J by 0 bases, and 16 bases separated the two germline ends. CDR3 length: 17 residues. This CDR3 reads CASSQLGPAANTGELFF. The CDR3 region has the DNA TGCGCCAGCAGCCAACTGGGTCCCGCGGCGAACACCGGGGAGCTGTTTTTT.

This clonotype came up a few times. The chain uses TRBV19 and TRBJ2-5; D uncertain. CDR3 length: 13 residues. Trimming took off 4 bases at V and 9 bases at J, with 15 bases between the two ends. Germline CDR1 and CDR2: LNHDA and SQIVND (reference sequence). CDR3 sequence reads: CASSNQDGLAQYF. CDR3 sequence (DNA): TGTGCCAGTAGTAACCAGGACGGATTGGCCCAGTACTTC. Variable domain in full (rest from reference TRBV19 and TRBJ2-5): DGGITQSPKYLFRKEGQNVTLSCEQNLNHDAMYWYRQDPGQGLRLIYYSQIVNDFQKGDIAEGYSVSREKKESFPLTVTSAQKNPTAFYLCASSNQDGLAQYFGPGTRLLVL.

The sample holds a few counts of this clonotype. One end of the junction is discordant with germline, which a read error may explain. The chain is built from TRBV6-5 and TRBJ2-5; D may correspond to TRBD1 or TRBD2 (5 bases each). CDR1 is MNHEY, CDR2 SVGAGI, per germline. The CDR3 spans 14 residues. CDR3 amino acids: CASRLTHPEGTQCF. In DNA form, the CDR3 reads TGTGCCAGCAGGTTAACCCACCCTGAGGGGACCCAGTGCTTC.

This rearrangement joins TRBV6-2 or TRBV6-3 to TRBJ1-1; TRBD1 aligns across 12 bases. CDR3 length: 19 amino acids. Germline CDR1 reads MNHEY; CDR2 reads SVGEGT. V lost 0 bases and J lost 4; bases outside the gene matches: 12. This CDR3 is CASSYSWDRGPRGSTEAFF. The CDR3 region has the DNA TGTGCCAGCAGTTACTCGTGGGACAGGGGGCCAAGAGGGAGCACTGAAGCTTTCTTT.

Turning to this clonotype: This clone may be a read error of a much larger clone one base away. This chain connects TRBV5-1 to TRBJ2-5; no clear D. Per the germline V gene, CDR1 is SGHRS and CDR2 is YFSETQ. The CDR3 covers 16 residues. The CDR3 DNA follows: TGCGCCAGCAGCTTGCCCCCGGGCAGGTACCAAGAGGCCCAGTACTTC. Its translation is CASSLPPGRYQEAQYF.

With regard to this clonotype: A much larger clonotype is one base distant, so this may be a read error. Likely a read error: the CDR3 ends without its conserved phenylalanine or tryptophan. This rearrangement joins TRBV27 to TRBJ1-3, with D possibly TRBD1 on 5 matching bases. CDR1 is MNHEY and CDR2 is SMNVEV in the germline V gene (reference sequence). The ends were cut back, 5 bases at V and 4 bases at J, with 9 bases in the middle. The CDR3 is 13 amino acids. The CDR3 spells CASSTEGGNTIYS. The CDR3 DNA follows: TGTGCCAGCAGTACAGAGGGGGGAAACACCATATATTCT.